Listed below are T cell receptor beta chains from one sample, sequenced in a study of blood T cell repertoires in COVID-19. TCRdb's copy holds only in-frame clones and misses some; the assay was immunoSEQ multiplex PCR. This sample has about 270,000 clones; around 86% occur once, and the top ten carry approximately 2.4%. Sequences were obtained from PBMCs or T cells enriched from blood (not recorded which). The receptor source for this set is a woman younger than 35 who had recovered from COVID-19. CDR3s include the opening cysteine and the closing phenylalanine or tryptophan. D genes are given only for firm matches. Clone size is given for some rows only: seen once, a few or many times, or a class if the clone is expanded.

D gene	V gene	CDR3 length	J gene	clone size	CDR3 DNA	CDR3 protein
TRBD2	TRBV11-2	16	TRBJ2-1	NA	TGTGCCAGCAGCATTCGACTAGCGGGAGCGACCGATGAGCAGTTCTTC	CASSIRLAGATDEQFF
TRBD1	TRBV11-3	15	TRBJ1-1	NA	TGTGCCAGCAGCTTAAGTCTCACAGGGGCCACTGAAGCTTTCTTT	CASSLSLTGATEAFF
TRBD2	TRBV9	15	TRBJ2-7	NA	TGTGCCAGCAGCGTAGAAGGGAGGGCGGGGTACGAGCAGTACTTC	CASSVEGRAGYEQYF
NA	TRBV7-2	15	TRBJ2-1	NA	TGTGCCAGCAGCTTACGCGGAGGATCCTACAATGAGCAGTTCTTC	CASSLRGGSYNEQFF
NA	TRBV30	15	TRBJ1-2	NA	TGTGCCTGGAGTGTGGGTGCGCGGTCCCACTATGGCTACACCTTC	CAWSVGARSHYGYTF
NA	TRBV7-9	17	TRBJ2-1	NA	TGTGCCAGCAGCCGCCGGACCGGGACTCGAGACTACAATGAGCAGTTCTTC	CASSRRTGTRDYNEQFF
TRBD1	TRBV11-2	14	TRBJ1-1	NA	TGTGCCAGCAGCATGGGACAGGGGAACACTGAAGCTTTCTTT	CASSMGQGNTEAFF
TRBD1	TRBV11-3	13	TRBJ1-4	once	TGTGCCAGCAGCCCTGGGACAGCCCGATATCTGTTTTTT	CASSPGTARYLFF
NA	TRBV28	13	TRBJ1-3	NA	TGTGCCAGTGGGGGGAGCTCTGGAAACACCATATATTTT	CASGGSSGNTIYF
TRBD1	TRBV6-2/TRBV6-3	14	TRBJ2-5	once	TGTGCCAGCAGCGGACAGGCCTCTCAAGAGACCCAGTACTTC	CASSGQASQETQYF
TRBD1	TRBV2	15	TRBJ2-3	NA	TGTGCCAGCAGTAAACAGGGGGCGGTCTCAGATACGCAGTATTTT	CASSKQGAVSDTQYF
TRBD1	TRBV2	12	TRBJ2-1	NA	TGTGCCACCCAGACAGGGCCAAATGAGCAGTTCTTC	CATQTGPNEQFF
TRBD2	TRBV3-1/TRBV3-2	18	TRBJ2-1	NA	TGTGCCAGCAGCCAAGATCAAGTAGGCGGGAGTTCCTACAATGAGCAGTTCTTC	CASSQDQVGGSSYNEQFF
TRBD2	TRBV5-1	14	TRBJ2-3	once	TGCGCCAGCAGCATCGGGGGGGCCGCAGATACGCAGTATTTT	CASSIGGAADTQYF
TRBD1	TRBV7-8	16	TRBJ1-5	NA	TGTGCCAGCAGCTTATACGAGACAGGGAGTTTGGAGCCCCAGCATTTT	CASSLYETGSLEPQHF
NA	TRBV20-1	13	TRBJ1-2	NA	TGCAGTGCTAGTCAGGGGCCCACCTATGGCTACACCTTC	CSASQGPTYGYTF
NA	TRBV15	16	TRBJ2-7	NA	TGTGCCACCAGCAGAGTCAGAAGCGTTTACTCCTACGAGCAGTACTTC	CATSRVRSVYSYEQYF
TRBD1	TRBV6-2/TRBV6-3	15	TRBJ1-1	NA	TGTGCCAGCAGTGCGGACAGGGAGGCTAACACTGAAGCTTTCTTT	CASSADREANTEAFF
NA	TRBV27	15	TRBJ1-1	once	TGTGCCAGCAGTCCTTACAGGGAATTGGACACTGAAGCTTTCTTT	CASSPYRELDTEAFF
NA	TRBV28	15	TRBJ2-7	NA	TGTGCCAGCAGTTTATCCCCGGCCGGGGACTACGAGCAGTACTTC	CASSLSPAGDYEQYF
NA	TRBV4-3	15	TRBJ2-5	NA	TGCGCCAGCAGCCAAGTCTGGGCTAGCGCGCAGACCCAGTACTTC	CASSQVWASAQTQYF
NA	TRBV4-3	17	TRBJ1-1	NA	TGCGCCAGCAGCCAAGTGGTAAGACTTGACAGAAACGCCGAAGCTTTCTTT	CASSQVVRLDRNAEAFF
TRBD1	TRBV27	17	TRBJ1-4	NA	TGTGCCAGCAGCCCGAGGGTTGCGGACAGGAGGACTGAAAAACTGTTTTTT	CASSPRVADRRTEKLFF
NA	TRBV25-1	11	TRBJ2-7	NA	TGTGCCACCGGGACATGGCCCGAGCAGTACTTC	CATGTWPEQYF
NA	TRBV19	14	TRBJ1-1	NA	TGTGCCAGTAGTATAGACCCCTCGTCGGCTGAAGCTTTCTTT	CASSIDPSSAEAFF
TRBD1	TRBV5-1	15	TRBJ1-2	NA	TGCGCCAGCAGCTTGTTGGGACAGGGGACGGATGGCTACACCTTC	CASSLLGQGTDGYTF
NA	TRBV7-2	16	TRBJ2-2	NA	TGTGCCAGCAGCCTATACAGGGCCCCGGGCACCGGGGAGCTGTTTTTT	CASSLYRAPGTGELFF